Following are 30 T cell receptor beta chains from one sample sequenced in a study of beta chain features in type 1 diabetes. Study findings and constraints: TCRB CDR3s from Type 1 diabetes patients were moderately but significantly shorter in all four CD4+ subsets.

Reverse transcription of all isolated RNA meant that expressed TCRB transcripts were sequenced. Only in-frame clones appear in the TCRdb table, and some are missing; sequencing was by immunoSEQ multiplex PCR. The data contain roughly 260,000 clones, approximately 10% of them singletons. Their cognate antigens are unknown. The sequenced sample consisted of naive CD4+ T cells from blood. The receptors here all came from a man aged 25 to 40 with type 1 diabetes.

This clone is a singleton in its sample. The V call is TRBV28, the J call TRBJ1-4; D gene unclear. The V gene lost 2 bases and the J gene lost 3 bases, with 7 bases spanning the gap. The CDR3 has 14 residues. CDR1 and CDR2 (germline): MDHEN, SYDVKM. Here the CDR3 DNA reads TGTGCCAGCAGTTTACCAGGCGCTAATGAAAAACTGTTTTTT. Amino acids: CASSLPGANEKLFF.

The J gene is TRBJ2-5, the V gene TRBV30, with D maybe TRBD2 (5 bases). V shed 1 base and J shed 10 bases, with 13 bases lying between them. Germline CDR1 and CDR2: GTSNPN and SVGIG (reference sequence). This CDR3 has 12 amino acids. CDR3 amino acids: CAWSDRGGVQYF. The CDR3 coding sequence is TGTGCCTGGAGTGACCGAGGAGGCGTCCAGTACTTC.

This clone has only a few counts. The genes are TRBV5-4 and TRBJ1-5; no definite D call. Germline CDR1 and CDR2: SGHNT and YYREEE (reference sequence). The CDR3 spans 13 residues. The V end lost 0 bases, the J end lost 4 bases, and 5 bases lay between the germline ends. CDR3 bases: TGTGCCAGCAGCTTGGGGCAGAATCAGCCCCAGCATTTT. Encoded protein: CASSLGQNQPQHF.

J is TRBJ2-5 and V is TRBV29-1; a possible D gene is TRBD1 (5 bases). Between the trimmed V and J ends, which lost 4 bases and 4 bases, there was a span of 13 bases. This CDR3 region has 13 residues. Germline-derived CDR1 and CDR2 are SQVTM and ANQGSEA. Written as DNA, the CDR3 is TGCAGCGTTGGGGGCCAGCTGGGAGAGACCCAGTACTTC. As protein: CSVGGQLGETQYF.

The chain joins TRBV4-1 to TRBJ2-7, with 7 bases matching TRBD2. CDR1 and CDR2 (germline): MGHRA, YSYEKL. After removal of 3 bases from V and 2 bases from J, the junction contained 7 bases not matched to a gene. The CDR3 contains 15 residues. CDR3 DNA sequence: TGCGCCAGCAGCCAGGAAAGGGACTACCCCTACGAGCAGTACTTC. Amino acids: CASSQERDYPYEQYF.

CDR3: CASSIRTKIAKNIQYF. CDR3 nucleotides: TGTGCCAGCAGCATTAGGACTAAGATAGCCAAAAACATTCAGTACTTC. J is TRBJ2-4 and V is TRBV21-1; the D call in the table, TRBD2, was not verified against the DNA. TRBV21-1 is recorded as a pseudogene. This CDR3 is 16 amino acids long.

In its sample, this clone was seen a few times. This chain connects TRBV4-2 to TRBJ1-1; D is uncertain. The germline V gene encodes CDR1 LGHNA and CDR2 YNFKEQ. The CDR3 extends over 15 amino acids. V was pared by 4 bases and J by 5 bases, with 17 bases between. The CDR3 is CASSPGILSWTEAFF. DNA for the CDR3: TGTGCCAGCAGCCCGGGAATTTTGAGTTGGACTGAAGCTTTCTTT.

V is TRBV5-1 and J is TRBJ2-5, with 10 nucleotides matching TRBD2. The CDR3 consists of 16 residues. V lost 4 bases, J lost 2 bases, and 8 bases stayed unmatched. In germline, CDR1 is SGHRS, CDR2 YFSETQ. This CDR3 is CASSIGLADTQETQYF. Written as DNA, the CDR3 is TGCGCCAGCAGCATCGGACTAGCGGACACGCAAGAGACCCAGTACTTC.

The genes are TRBV5-4 and TRBJ2-5; 12 bases map to TRBD2. Trimming removed 3 bases from V and 4 bases from J; junction bases left unmatched: 7. The CDR3 extends over 16 amino acids. The germline CDR1 and CDR2 sequences are SGHNT and YYREEE (reference sequence). The CDR3 bases are TGTGCCAGCAGCTCCACTAGCGGGGGGCTCGGAGAGACCCAGTACTTC. This sequence encodes CASSSTSGGLGETQYF.

The table lists this clone with a few counts. The chain is built from TRBV2 and TRBJ2-5, with TRBD1 as a possible D gene (5 bases). CDR1 is SNHLY, CDR2 FYNNEI, per germline. The CDR3 runs to 13 residues. Trimming pared 0 bases from V and 4 bases from J, leaving 6 bases between. In DNA, the CDR3 is TGTGCCAGCAGTGAAGCAGGGGCAGAGACCCAGTACTTC. This sequence encodes CASSEAGAETQYF.

The chain recombines TRBV28 with TRBJ1-6; 9 bases align to TRBD1. Per the germline V gene, CDR1 is MDHEN and CDR2 is SYDVKM. V lost 2 bases and J lost 7; bases outside the gene matches: 9. The CDR3 runs to 17 residues. The CDR3 bases are TGTGCCAGCAGTTTAGGACAGGGGAAATGGGTGAATTCACCCCTCCACTTT. The encoded protein is CASSLGQGKWVNSPLHF.

This clone turned up a few times. As DNA, the CDR3 is TGTGCCAGCAGCTTTCGGGAAGAGACCCAGTACTTC. Translated, it gives CASSFREETQYF. The chain carries TRBV13 and TRBJ2-5; no definite D call. The CDR3 is 12 amino acids. V shed 3 bases and J shed 3 bases, with 5 bases lying between them. Germline V lookup: CDR1 PRHDT, CDR2 FYEKMQ (reference sequence).

A few counts support this clone. The chain carries TRBV18 and TRBJ2-1, with TRBD1 identical over 9 bases. Trimming removed 3 bases from V and 11 bases from J; junction bases left unmatched: 8. CDR3 length equals 14 residues. Germline assignment: CDR1 KGHSH and CDR2 LQKENI. CDR3 amino acids: CASSPDRGQLQQFF. CDR3 nucleotides: TGTGCCAGCTCACCGGACAGGGGTCAACTACAGCAGTTCTTC.

The chain joins TRBV4-1 to TRBJ2-7; 9 nucleotides align to TRBD2. The germline V gene has CDR1 MGHRA and CDR2 YSYEKL. After removal of 6 bases from V and 1 base from J, the junction contained 7 bases not matched to a gene. This CDR3 is built from 15 residues. CDR3 bases: TGCGCCAGCAGTTTTGGACTAGCGTCATCCTACGAGCAGTACTTC. Amino acids: CASSFGLASSYEQYF.

In its sample, this clone was seen a few times. The J gene is TRBJ2-1, the V gene TRBV7-8; a weak D match, TRBD2 (6 bases). CDR3 size: 15 residues. The V gene's germline CDR1 is SGHVS and CDR2 FQNEAQ. Trimming cost V 7 bases and J 6 bases, with 19 bases left between them. CDR3 sequence: CASNLRGGEGNEQFF. DNA of the CDR3: TGTGCCAGCAACTTGCGGGGAGGAGAAGGCAATGAGCAGTTCTTC. Looking up the rest from reference TRBV7-8 and TRBJ2-1 gives the full variable domain: GAGVSQSPRYKVAKRGQDVALRCDPISGHVSLFWYQQALGQGPEFLTYFQNEAQLDKSGLPSDRFFAERPEGSVSTLKIQRTQQEDSAVYLCASNLRGGEGNEQFFGPGTRLTVL.

V usage is TRBV7-2 and J usage is TRBJ2-7; TRBD1 agrees at 9 bases. J gave up 1 base and V 5 bases, and 9 bases lay outside the gene matches. CDR3 length equals 16 residues. The germline gives CDR1 SGHTA, CDR2 FQGNSA. DNA of the CDR3: TGTGCCAGCAGCCCCCCTTACAGGGGGCGATCCTACGAGCAGTACTTC. It is translated as CASSPPYRGRSYEQYF.

This clone was seen more than once but under ten times. The gene calls are TRBV23-1 and TRBJ1-3; D ambiguous. TRBV23-1 counts as an open reading frame of uncertain function. The CDR3 runs to 16 residues. V lost 6 bases and J lost 0, with 15 bases in between. This CDR3 is CASRCLGANSGNTIYF. In nucleotides, the CDR3 is TGCGCCAGCAGGTGCTTAGGAGCCAACTCTGGAAACACCATATATTTT.

The table lists this clone with a few counts. This rearrangement joins TRBV5-4 to TRBJ2-5; 12 nucleotides agree with TRBD1. Germline CDR1 and CDR2: SGHNT and YYREEE (reference sequence). V dropped 4 bases and J dropped 4; count of bases not matched to a gene: 5. The CDR3 is 15 residues long. DNA of the CDR3: TGTGCCAGCAGCCTCCCGGGACAGGGGGCAGAGACCCAGTACTTC. Protein sequence: CASSLPGQGAETQYF.

The chain joins TRBV20-1 to TRBJ1-2, with D uncertain. Germline V gives CDR1 DFQATT, CDR2 SNEGSKA (reference sequence). The CDR3 runs to 11 residues. V lost 3 bases, J lost 4 bases, and 6 bases lay in between. CDR3 sequence (DNA): TGCAGTGCTAGGACACCCTATGGCTACACCTTC. Its translation: CSARTPYGYTF.

The gene calls are TRBV2 and TRBJ1-2; 11 bases map to TRBD1. V shed 8 bases and J 5 bases; nucleotides not matched to a gene: 4. The CDR3 sequence is 13 residues long. Germline V gives CDR1 SNHLY, CDR2 FYNNEI. The CDR3 nucleotides are TGTGCCAGCCGCCGGGACAGGGGGTATGGCTACACCTTC. This encodes CASRRDRGYGYTF.

The chain couples TRBV4-1 to TRBJ1-3; TRBD1 matches at 7 bases. The CDR3 spans 15 residues. V lost 0 bases, J lost 2 bases, and 1 base stayed unmatched. Germline CDR1 MGHRA, CDR2 YSYEKL. CDR3 protein: CASSQEGQTGNTIYF. The CDR3 nucleotides are TGCGCCAGCAGCCAAGAGGGACAGACTGGAAACACCATATATTTT.

This clone was seen a handful of times. The chain has TRBV5-1 and TRBJ2-5; tentatively, D is TRBD1 (5 bases). V lost 1 base and J lost 4, with 11 bases in between. CDR3 length: 14 amino acids. Germline loops: CDR1 SGHRS, CDR2 YFSETQ. The CDR3 DNA follows: TGCGCCAGCAGCTTGCAGGGAACAGCAGAGACCCAGTACTTC. Translation gives CASSLQGTAETQYF.

The chain has TRBV30 and TRBJ2-7; tentative D call: TRBD1 (5 bases). The CDR3 loop spans 16 amino acids. Germline V gene sequence: CDR1 GTSNPN, CDR2 SVGIG (reference sequence). V was pared by 3 bases and J by 4 bases, with 22 bases between. This CDR3 reads CAWRDPGRVIVYEQYF. DNA of the CDR3: TGTGCCTGGAGGGACCCCGGCAGGGTTATTGTTTACGAGCAGTACTTC.

The chain combines TRBV6-4 with TRBJ2-3; D unresolved. This CDR3 region has 12 residues. The V gene's germline CDR1 is MRHNA and CDR2 SNTAGT. V shed 4 bases and J shed 4 bases, with 6 bases lying between them. The CDR3 reads CASSAGADTQYF. The CDR3 DNA reads as TGTGCCAGCAGTGCCGGAGCAGATACGCAGTATTTT.

The genes are TRBV7-2 and TRBJ2-7; D not certain. Germline V gives CDR1 SGHTA, CDR2 FQGNSA. The CDR3 runs 12 residues. The V gene lost 5 bases and the J gene lost 3 bases, with 8 bases spanning the gap. CDR3 DNA sequence: TGTGCCAGCAGCCCAGGCCTCTACGAGCAGTACTTC. It specifies CASSPGLYEQYF. The full variable domain, rest sourced from reference TRBV7-2 and TRBJ2-7, is GAGVSQSPSNKVTEKGKDVELRCDPISGHTALYWYRQSLGQGLEFLIYFQGNSAPDKSGLPSDRFSAERTGGSVSTLTIQRTQQEDSAVYLCASSPGLYEQYFGPGTRLTVT.

The CDR3 DNA follows: TGTGCCAGCAGCTTTATCAGGCGAAACATTCAGTACTTC. The encoded protein is CASSFIRRNIQYF. This chain uses TRBV7-2 with TRBJ2-4; no definite D call. Trimming left V 3 bases short and J 6 bases short, with 9 bases between. CDR3 size: 13 residues. Germline CDR1 and CDR2: SGHTA and FQGNSA.

The rearrangement uses TRBV7-9 and TRBJ1-2, with unresolved D. The germline gives CDR1 SEHNR, CDR2 FQNEAQ (reference sequence). The CDR3 is made up of 12 amino acids. V was cut by 1 base and J by 8 bases, with 8 bases left in between. CDR3 coding DNA: TGTGCCAGCAGCTTAGATCGAGAGGGCTACACCTTC. Its translation is CASSLDREGYTF.

This clone was detected a few times. The rearrangement uses TRBV5-4 and TRBJ2-1, with TRBD2 identical over 7 bases. Germline lookup yields CDR1 SGHNT and CDR2 YYREEE (reference sequence). Trimming at V came to 6 bases and at J to 0 bases, leaving 6 bases not matched to a gene. CDR3 length: 15 residues. In DNA, the CDR3 is TGTGCCAGCAAAGCCAGCGGGGCCTCCTACAATGAGCAGTTCTTC. It yields the protein CASKASGASYNEQFF.

This clone was picked up a small number of times. The rearrangement uses TRBV9 and TRBJ2-4; tentative D call: TRBD1 (5 bases). CDR1 and CDR2 (germline): SGDLS, YYNGEE. There are 13 residues in the CDR3. V gave up 4 bases and J gave up 5 bases, with 10 bases separating them. Here the CDR3 reads CASSSWGENIQYF. The CDR3 nucleotides are TGTGCCAGCAGCTCCTGGGGCGAAAACATTCAGTACTTC.

V and J are TRBV11-2 and TRBJ2-7, with a possible D match to TRBD2 (6 bases). CDR3 length equals 15 residues. Looked up from germline, CDR1 is SGHAT and CDR2 is FQNNGV. V lost 5 bases to trimming and J lost 0 bases, with 14 bases between them. The CDR3 loop is CASSGPGTSSYEQYF. CDR3 DNA: TGTGCCAGCAGCGGACCCGGGACTTCCTCCTACGAGCAGTACTTC.